A selection of T cell receptor beta chains follows, all from one sample in a study of Graves' ophthalmopathy and Graves' hyperthyroidism. One entry per CDR3 protein, called by TCRdb with MiXCR from the multiplex PCR reads. The sample includes more than 1,000,000 distinct CDR3 sequences, 35% to 40% of them seen just once. Sequenced sample: peripheral blood or thyroid tissue (not recorded which). The receptors here all came from an adult man with Graves' hyperthyroidism. Each CDR3 is given with its conserved first and last residue. The order of the fields is clone size, V gene, J gene, D gene, CDR3 protein, CDR3 DNA. A D gene is named only where the DNA matches it firmly. A row's size may be missing; if present it is once, few, many or a size class.

>many|TRBV4-3|TRBJ2-7|.
CASSQERTAYEQYF
TGCGCCAGCAGCCAAGAGCGGACAGCCTACGAGCAGTACTTC
>many|TRBV2|TRBJ1-1|.
CASLSRNTEAFF
TGTGCCAGCCTCTCAAGGAACACTGAAGCTTTCTTT
>few|TRBV10-3|TRBJ1-1|TRBD1
CASIKGGRGEAFF
TGTGCCAGCATCAAAGGGGGCCGGGGTGAAGCTTTCTTT
>.|TRBV29-1|TRBJ1-2|TRBD1
CSEIGTDGGYTF
TGCAGCGAAATCGGGACAGACGGCGGCTACACCTTC
>few|TRBV13|TRBJ2-2|.
CASFSAGTELFF
TGTGCCAGCTTCTCTGCAGGGACAGAGCTGTTTTTT
>.|TRBV9|TRBJ2-3|.
CASSISSSTDTQYF
TGTGCCAGCAGCATCTCATCGTCCACAGATACGCAGTATTTT
>many|TRBV7-2|TRBJ2-7|TRBD1
CASRRQGAVREQYF
TGTGCCAGCAGAAGACAGGGCGCGGTGCGCGAGCAGTACTTC
>.|TRBV20-1|TRBJ1-2|.
CSAKRESAYGYTF
TGCAGTGCTAAGCGGGAGAGTGCATATGGCTACACCTTC
>once|TRBV12-3/TRBV12-4|TRBJ2-7|.
CASSMTALEYEQYF
TGTGCCAGCAGTATGACAGCATTGGAATACGAGCAGTACTTC
>once|TRBV10-3|TRBJ1-2|.
CAISETGGGYGYTF
TGTGCCATCAGTGAAACGGGAGGAGGCTATGGCTACACCTTC
>.|TRBV7-3|TRBJ2-2|.
CASSLRPTNTGELFF
TGTGCCAGCAGCTTAAGACCGACGAACACCGGGGAGCTGTTTTTT
>.|TRBV7-9|TRBJ2-7|.
CASSQDRGDGPYEQYF
TGTGCCAGCAGCCAAGACCGTGGGGACGGACCCTACGAGCAGTACTTC
>few|TRBV4-3|TRBJ2-7|TRBD2
CASSQGDSGSYEQYF
TGCGCCAGCAGCCAAGGTGATAGCGGGAGCTACGAGCAGTACTTC
>.|TRBV5-6|TRBJ2-7|.
CASSSPLEGGYEQYF
TGTGCCAGCAGCTCGCCCCTCGAGGGCGGCTACGAGCAGTACTTC
>.|TRBV6-6|TRBJ1-2|TRBD1
CASSLDRAYGHTF
TGTGCCAGCAGTCTAGACAGGGCCTATGGCCACACCTTC
>.|TRBV7-7|TRBJ1-1|.
CASSSTAGASNTEAFF
TGTGCCAGCAGCTCAACAGCCGGGGCATCGAACACTGAAGCTTTCTTT
>few|TRBV19|TRBJ1-5|.
CASSIGRSNQPQHF
TGTGCCAGTAGTATCGGGCGGAGCAATCAGCCCCAGCATTTT
>many|TRBV7-2|TRBJ1-5|TRBD1
CASSLRTGLSNQPQHF
TGTGCCAGCAGCTTGAGGACAGGTCTTAGCAATCAGCCCCAGCATTTT